This T cell receptor beta chain was recorded in a study of cytomegalovirus exposure and HLA in healthy donors. Study-wide results and caveats: There were a few CMV-associated chains whose specificity for CMV antigens was confirmed in vitro.

Only a few counts were recorded for this clone. No antigen is known for it. The PCR used 60 Vbeta and 13 Jbeta primers. Measured with immunoSEQ multiplex PCR; TCRdb has only the in-frame clones, and not every one. The sample carries more than 60,000 clones, around 77% recorded once. The CDR3 runs to 11 residues. Germline V gene sequence: CDR1 DFQATT, CDR2 SNEGSKA (reference sequence). V was cut by 7 bases and J by 2 bases, with 8 bases left in between. Sequenced material: PBMCs. This TCR was recovered from a woman in her 30s in good health and CMV-seronegative. This sequence joins TRBV20-1 and TRBJ1-1; D unresolved. The CDR3 DNA reads as TGCAGTGGACTGCGAAACACTGAAGCTTTCTTT. Its protein is CSGLRNTEAFF.